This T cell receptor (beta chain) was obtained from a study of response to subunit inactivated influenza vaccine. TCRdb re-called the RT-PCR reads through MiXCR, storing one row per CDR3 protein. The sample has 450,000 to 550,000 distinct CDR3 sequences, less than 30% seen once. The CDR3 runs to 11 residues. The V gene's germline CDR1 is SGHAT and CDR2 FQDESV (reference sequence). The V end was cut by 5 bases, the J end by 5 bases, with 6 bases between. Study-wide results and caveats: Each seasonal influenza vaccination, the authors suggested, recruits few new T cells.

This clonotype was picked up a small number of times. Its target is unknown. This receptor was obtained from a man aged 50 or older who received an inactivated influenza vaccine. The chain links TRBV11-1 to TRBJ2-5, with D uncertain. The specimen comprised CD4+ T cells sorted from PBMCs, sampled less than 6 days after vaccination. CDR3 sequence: CASSGWETQYF. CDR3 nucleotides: TGTGCCAGCAGCGGCTGGGAGACCCAGTACTTC.